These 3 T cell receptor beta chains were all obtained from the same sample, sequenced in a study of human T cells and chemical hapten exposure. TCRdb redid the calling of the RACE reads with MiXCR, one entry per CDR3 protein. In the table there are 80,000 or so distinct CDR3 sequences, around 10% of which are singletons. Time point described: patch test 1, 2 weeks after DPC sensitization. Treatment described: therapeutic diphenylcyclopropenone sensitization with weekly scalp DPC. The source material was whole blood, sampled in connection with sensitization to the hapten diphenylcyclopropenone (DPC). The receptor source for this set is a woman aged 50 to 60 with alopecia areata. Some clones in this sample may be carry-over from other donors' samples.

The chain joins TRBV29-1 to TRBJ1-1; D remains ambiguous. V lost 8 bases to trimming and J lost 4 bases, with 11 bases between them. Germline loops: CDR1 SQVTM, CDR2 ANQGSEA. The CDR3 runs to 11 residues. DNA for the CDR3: TGCAGCCCCCGATGGGGCACTGAAGCTTTCTTT. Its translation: CSPRWGTEAFF.

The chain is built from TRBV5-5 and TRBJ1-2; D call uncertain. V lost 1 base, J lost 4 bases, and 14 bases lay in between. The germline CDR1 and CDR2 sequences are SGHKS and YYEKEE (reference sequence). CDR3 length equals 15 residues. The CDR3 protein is CASSLILTILYGYTF. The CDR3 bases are TGTGCCAGCAGCTTGATTTTAACGATCCTCTATGGCTACACCTTC.

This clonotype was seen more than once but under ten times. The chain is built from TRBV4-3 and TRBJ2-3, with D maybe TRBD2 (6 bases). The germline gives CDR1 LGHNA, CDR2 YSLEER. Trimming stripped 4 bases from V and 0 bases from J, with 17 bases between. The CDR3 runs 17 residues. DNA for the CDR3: TGCGCCAGCAGCCGGCGGGCGGGGCCTACAAGCACAGATACGCAGTATTTT. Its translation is CASSRRAGPTSTDTQYF.